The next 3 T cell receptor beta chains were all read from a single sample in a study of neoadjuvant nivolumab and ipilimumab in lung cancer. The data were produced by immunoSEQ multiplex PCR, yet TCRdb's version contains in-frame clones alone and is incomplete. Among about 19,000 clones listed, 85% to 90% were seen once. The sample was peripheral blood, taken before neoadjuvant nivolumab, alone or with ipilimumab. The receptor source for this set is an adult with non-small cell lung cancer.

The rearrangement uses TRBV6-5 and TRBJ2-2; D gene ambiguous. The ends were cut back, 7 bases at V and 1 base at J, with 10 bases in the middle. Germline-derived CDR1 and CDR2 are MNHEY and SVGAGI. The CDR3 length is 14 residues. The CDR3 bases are TGTGCCAGCAAACCGACGGTGAACACCGGGGAGCTGTTTTTT. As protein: CASKPTVNTGELFF.

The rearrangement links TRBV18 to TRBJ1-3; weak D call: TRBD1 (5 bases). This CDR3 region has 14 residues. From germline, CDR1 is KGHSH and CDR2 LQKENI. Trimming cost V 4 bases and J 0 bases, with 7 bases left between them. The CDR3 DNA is TGTGCCAGCTCACTACAGGACTCTGGAAACACCATATATTTT. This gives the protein CASSLQDSGNTIYF.

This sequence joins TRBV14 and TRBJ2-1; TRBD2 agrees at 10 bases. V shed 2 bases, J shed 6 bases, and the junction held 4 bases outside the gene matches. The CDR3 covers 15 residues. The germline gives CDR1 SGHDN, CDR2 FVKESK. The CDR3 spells CASSQLAGVLNEQFF. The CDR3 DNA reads TGTGCCAGCAGCCAACTAGCGGGAGTTCTCAATGAGCAGTTCTTC.